This T cell receptor (beta chain) appears in the sequencing data of a study of T-cell memory formation after mild COVID-19. One entry per CDR3 protein results from TCRdb running MiXCR on the 5' RACE reads. The table shows a few hundred thousand distinct CDR3 sequences, with 25% to 30% occurring only once. Germline loops: CDR1 DFQATT, CDR2 SNEGSKA (reference sequence). V dropped 5 bases and J dropped 6 bases, with 14 bases sitting between them. The CDR3 runs 12 residues. The chain has TRBV20-1 and TRBJ2-7; TRBD2 might be the D (6 bases). The receptor's source is an adult woman who had mild COVID-19 (a few samples of this study predate the infection). Cell type and time point are not known. Sequenced: PBMCs or a T cell subset sorted from them (not recorded which). The CDR3 coding sequence is TGCAGTGCTGCCGGGGGTAGGGGCGAGCAGTACTTC. Its translation is CSAAGGRGEQYF.